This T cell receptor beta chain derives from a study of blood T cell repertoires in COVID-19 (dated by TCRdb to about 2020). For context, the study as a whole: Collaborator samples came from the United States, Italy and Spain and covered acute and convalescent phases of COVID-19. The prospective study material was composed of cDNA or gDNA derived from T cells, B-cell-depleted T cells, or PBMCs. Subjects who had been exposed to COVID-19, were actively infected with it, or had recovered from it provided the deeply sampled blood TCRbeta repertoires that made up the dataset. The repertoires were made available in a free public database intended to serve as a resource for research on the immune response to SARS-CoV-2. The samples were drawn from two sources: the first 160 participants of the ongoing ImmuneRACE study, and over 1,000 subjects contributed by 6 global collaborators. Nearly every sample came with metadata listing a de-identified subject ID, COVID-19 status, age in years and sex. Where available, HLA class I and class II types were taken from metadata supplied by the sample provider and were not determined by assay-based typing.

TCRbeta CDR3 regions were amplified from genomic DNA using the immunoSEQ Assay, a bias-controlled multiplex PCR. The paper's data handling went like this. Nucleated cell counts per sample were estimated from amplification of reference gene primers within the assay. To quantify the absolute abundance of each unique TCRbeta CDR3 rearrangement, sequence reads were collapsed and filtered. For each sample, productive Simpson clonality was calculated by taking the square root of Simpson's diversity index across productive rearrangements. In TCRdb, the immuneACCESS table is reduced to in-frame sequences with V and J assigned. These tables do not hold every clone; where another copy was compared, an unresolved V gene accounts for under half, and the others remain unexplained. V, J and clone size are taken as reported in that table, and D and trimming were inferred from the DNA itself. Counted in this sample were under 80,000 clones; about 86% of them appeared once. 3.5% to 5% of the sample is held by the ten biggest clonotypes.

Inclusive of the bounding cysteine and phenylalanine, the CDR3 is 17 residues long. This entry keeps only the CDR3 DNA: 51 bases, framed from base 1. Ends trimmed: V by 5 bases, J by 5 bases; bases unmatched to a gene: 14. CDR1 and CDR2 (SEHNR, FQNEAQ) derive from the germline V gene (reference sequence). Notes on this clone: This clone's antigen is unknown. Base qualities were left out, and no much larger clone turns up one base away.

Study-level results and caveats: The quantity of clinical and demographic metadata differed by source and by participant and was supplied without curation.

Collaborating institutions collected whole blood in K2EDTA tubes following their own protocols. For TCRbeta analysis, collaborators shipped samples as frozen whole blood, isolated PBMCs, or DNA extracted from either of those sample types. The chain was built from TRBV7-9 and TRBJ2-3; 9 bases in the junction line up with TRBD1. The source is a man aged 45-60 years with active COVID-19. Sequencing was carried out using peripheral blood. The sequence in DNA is TGTGCCAGCAGCCGACAGTGGAGGGACAGGGTAATAGATACGCAGTATTTT. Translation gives CASSRQWRDRVIDTQYF. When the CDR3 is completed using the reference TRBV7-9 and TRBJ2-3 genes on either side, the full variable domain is DTGVSQNPRHKITKRGQNVTFRCDPISEHNRLYWYRQTLGQGPEFLTYFQNEAQLEKSRLLSDRFSAERPKGSFSTLEIQRTEQGDSAMYLCASSRQWRDRVIDTQYFGPGTRLTVL.